This T cell receptor beta chain was captured by sequencing in a study of T cells in Graves' hyperthyroidism and ophthalmopathy. Study-wide background: Sampling of peripheral blood happened at initial diagnosis, prior to any treatment. Findings and limits, study-wide: Within blood appeared most thyroid clonotypes that had expanded above 0.001. From stable hyperthyroidism, ophthalmopathy was set apart by a 13 V-J model.

Amplified regions were TCR beta CDR3 sequences from RNA transcripts. First-round RT-PCR of the TCR CDR3 relied on the HTBI primer set. TCRdb reprocessed the multiplex PCR reads via MiXCR and lists one record per CDR3 protein. There are some 320,000 distinct CDR3 sequences in the sample; roughly 15% occur only once, and 30% to 40% lies in the top ten. Ophthalmopathy cases met thresholds of Clinical Activity Score at least 3, NOSPECS grade at least 4 and duration under 3 months. This clonotype has ten or more counts. The antigen is unknown. This TCR derives from a woman aged 40 to 49 with Graves' ophthalmopathy. The specimen was blood.

For the CDR3, the DNA is TGTGCCAGCAGTTTTACACCCCCGGGACAAGAGACCCAGTACTTC. This encodes CASSFTPPGQETQYF. The chain combines TRBV12-3 or TRBV12-4 with TRBJ2-5, with a weak D call TRBD2 (5 bases). CDR3 length equals 15 residues. The V and J ends lost 3 bases and 2 bases respectively, with 13 bases between them.